The rows below give T cell receptor beta chains drawn from one sample of a study of blood T cell repertoires in COVID-19. Sequencing used immunoSEQ multiplex PCR; TCRdb keeps in-frame clones, though not all of them. The data show some 390,000 clones, around 91% seen once. Sequenced sample: PBMCs or T cells enriched from blood (not recorded which). These receptors were taken from a man aged 30 to 39 who had recovered from COVID-19. CDR3s include the opening cysteine and the closing phenylalanine or tryptophan. The order of the fields is clone size, V gene, J gene, D gene, CDR3 protein, CDR3 DNA. A D gene is named only where the DNA matches it firmly. Clone size, where shown, is once, few, many, or a class for clones that have expanded.

size: .; V: TRBV5-1; J: TRBJ2-2; D: TRBD2; CDR3: CASSPSGIANTGELFF; DNA: TGCGCCAGCAGTCCCAGCGGGATCGCGAACACCGGGGAGCTGTTTTTT
size: .; V: TRBV7-9; J: TRBJ2-1; D: TRBD1; CDR3: CASGRGQIINEQFF; DNA: TGTGCCAGCGGTCGGGGACAGATTATCAATGAGCAGTTCTTC
size: .; V: TRBV4-1; J: TRBJ2-7; D: TRBD2; CDR3: CASSQPGASGSSYEQYF; DNA: TGCGCCAGCAGCCAACCCGGGGCTAGCGGAAGTTCCTACGAGCAGTACTTC
size: .; V: TRBV30; J: TRBJ1-2; D: .; CDR3: CAWRASRLGGYTF; DNA: TGTGCCTGGAGAGCTAGTAGGCTTGGTGGCTACACCTTC
size: .; V: TRBV4-1; J: TRBJ1-6; D: .; CDR3: CASSQGGQLYNSPLHF; DNA: TGCGCCAGCAGCCAAGGCGGGCAGCTCTATAATTCACCCCTCCACTTT
size: .; V: TRBV28; J: TRBJ2-1; D: TRBD2; CDR3: CASSYGGGSSYNEQFF; DNA: TGTGCCAGCAGTTATGGGGGAGGGAGCTCCTACAATGAGCAGTTCTTC
size: few; V: TRBV28; J: TRBJ1-4; D: .; CDR3: CASSLPPGAVNEKLFF; DNA: TGTGCCAGCAGCCTCCCCCCTGGGGCGGTTAATGAAAAACTGTTTTTT
size: .; V: TRBV7-3; J: TRBJ1-2; D: TRBD1; CDR3: CASSLGPRDSFGYTF; DNA: TGTGCCAGCAGCTTAGGCCCCCGGGACAGCTTTGGCTACACCTTC
size: once; V: TRBV28; J: TRBJ1-1; D: TRBD1; CDR3: CASLNPDRGRTEAFF; DNA: TGTGCCAGCCTCAACCCCGACAGGGGTCGAACTGAAGCTTTCTTT
size: once; V: TRBV19; J: TRBJ2-7; D: TRBD1; CDR3: CASSVSRDRSYEQYF; DNA: TGTGCCAGTAGTGTATCCCGGGACAGGTCTTACGAGCAGTACTTC
size: .; V: TRBV12-3/TRBV12-4; J: TRBJ2-3; D: .; CDR3: CASGGVTDTQYF; DNA: TGTGCCAGCGGCGGGGTCACAGATACGCAGTATTTT
size: .; V: TRBV25-1; J: TRBJ1-2; D: .; CDR3: CASSVGRAGGYTF; DNA: TGTGCCAGCAGTGTTGGCCGGGCGGGGGGCTACACCTTC
size: .; V: TRBV2; J: TRBJ2-2; D: TRBD2; CDR3: CASRTSAANTGELFF; DNA: TGTGCCAGCAGGACTAGCGCCGCGAACACCGGGGAGCTGTTTTTT